These 13 T cell receptor beta chains came from one sample sequenced in a study of OX40 agonist ivuxolimab in advanced cancers. Measured with immunoSEQ multiplex PCR; TCRdb has only the in-frame clones, and not every one. The repertoire holds around 85,000 clones, with 91% as singletons. This specimen was CD4+ or CD8+ T cells sorted from blood, taken in a trial of the OX40 agonist ivuxolimab. Receptor source: an adult with an advanced solid tumor such as melanoma, head and neck, liver or kidney cancer.

The table lists this clone with a few counts. In nucleotides, the CDR3 is TGTGCCAGCAGCTTAGGTTTAAATCAGCCCCAGCATTTT. Translated: CASSLGLNQPQHF. The V call is TRBV7-3, the J call TRBJ1-5, with D unresolved. CDR1 is SGHTA and CDR2 is FQGTGA in the germline V gene. V was cut by 2 bases and J by 4 bases, with 6 bases left in between. CDR3 size: 13 residues.

In DNA, the CDR3 is TGCAGCGTTTCGGCTAGCGGGGGAAGCACAGATACGCAGTATTTT. Its protein product is CSVSASGGSTDTQYF. J is TRBJ2-3 and V is TRBV29-1; 10 bases map to TRBD2. The V and J ends lost 5 bases and 0 bases, in that order; junction bases with no gene match: 5. Germline values: CDR1 SQVTM, CDR2 ANQGSEA. This CDR3 region has 15 residues.

For the CDR3, the DNA is TGTGCCAGCAGCTTACAGGGTACCCACAATGAGCAGTTCTTC. It codes for CASSLQGTHNEQFF. The rearrangement links TRBV7-9 to TRBJ2-1; D perhaps matches TRBD1 (5 bases). This CDR3 comprises 14 residues. Trimming cost V 2 bases and J 5 bases, with 10 bases left between them. Germline lookup yields CDR1 SEHNR and CDR2 FQNEAQ (reference sequence).

This clone was observed a single time. The V gene is TRBV11-3, the J gene TRBJ2-3; D not certain. This CDR3 comprises 14 residues. V lost 1 base to trimming and J lost 6 bases, with 11 bases between them. Germline V gives CDR1 SGHNT, CDR2 YENEEA. The CDR3 DNA reads as TGTGCCAGCAGCTTAGTTTCAGAAGGGGATACGCAGTATTTT. Translated: CASSLVSEGDTQYF.

The chain couples TRBV5-6 to TRBJ2-1; D may be TRBD1 (6 bases). Trimming removed 0 bases at V and 9 bases at J, with 7 bases between. In germline, CDR1 is SGHDT, CDR2 YYEEEE. The CDR3 length is 12 residues. CDR3 region: CASSLGGGEQFF. CDR3 nucleotides: TGTGCCAGCAGCTTGGGAGGGGGTGAGCAGTTCTTC.

V gene TRBV30 combines with J gene TRBJ2-7; D is possibly TRBD1 (5 bases). Per germline, CDR1 GTSNPN and CDR2 SVGIG (reference sequence). The CDR3 length is 13 residues. V was cut by 3 bases and J by 1 base, with 10 bases left in between. Here the CDR3 DNA reads TGTGCCTGGAGACCAGGGCCTTCCTACGAGCAGTACTTC. Translating it yields CAWRPGPSYEQYF. The full variable domain, completed using reference TRBV30 and TRBJ2-7, is SQTIHQWPATLVQPVGSPLSLECTVEGTSNPNLYWYRQAAGRGLQLLFYSVGIGQISSEVPQNLSASRPQDRQFILSSKKLLLSDSGFYLCAWRPGPSYEQYFGPGTRLTVT.

This clone was counted once. CDR3 nucleotide sequence: TGTGCCAGCATGTCGACTAGCGGGAGTCAGGGGGAGCTGTTTTTT. It translates to CASMSTSGSQGELFF. The chain carries TRBV2 and TRBJ2-2; TRBD2 matches 12 bases. Germline assignment: CDR1 SNHLY and CDR2 FYNNEI. The CDR3 runs 15 residues. J lost 8 bases, V lost 7 bases, and 8 bases had no gene match.

The chain has TRBV11-2 and TRBJ1-2; D is ambiguous. The V gene's germline CDR1 is SGHAT and CDR2 FQNNGV. The length of the CDR3 is 13 residues. V was pared by 0 bases and J by 11 bases, with 13 bases between. CDR3 amino acids: CASSLDLGSLYTF. CDR3 nucleotide sequence: TGTGCCAGCAGCTTAGATCTGGGGTCGTTGTACACCTTC.

This chain connects TRBV5-6 to TRBJ1-2; possible D gene TRBD1, 6 bases. Per the germline V gene, CDR1 is SGHDT and CDR2 is YYEEEE. Trimming shortened V by 4 bases and J by 8 bases, and 12 bases separated the two germline ends. The CDR3 covers 12 residues. CDR3 in amino acids: CASSHRDRGYTF. The CDR3 DNA reads as TGTGCCAGCAGCCACAGGGACCGGGGCTACACCTTC. Supplemented by reference TRBV5-6 and TRBJ1-2, the full variable domain reads DAGVTQSPTHLIKTRGQQVTLRCSPKSGHDTVSWYQQALGQGPQFIFQYYEEEERQRGNFPDRFSGHQFPNYSSELNVNALLLGDSALYLCASSHRDRGYTFGSGTRLTVV.

The chain links TRBV9 to TRBJ2-7, with 8 bases identical to TRBD1. Germline V gene data show CDR1 as SGDLS and CDR2 as YYNGEE. Trimming took 5 bases from V and 3 from J; bases not matched to a gene: 1. The CDR3 spans 12 residues. The CDR3 nucleotides read TGTGCCAGCAGGGACAGGGACTACGAGCAGTACTTC. This gives the protein CASRDRDYEQYF.

This clone was observed a single time. V is TRBV7-9 and J is TRBJ2-2; weak D call: TRBD1 (6 bases). CDR1 is SEHNR and CDR2 is FQNEAQ in the germline V gene (reference sequence). This CDR3 is 15 amino acids long. V was pared by 6 bases and J by 0 bases, with 11 bases between. DNA for the CDR3: TGTGCCAGCAGGAATACAGGGACGAACACCGGGGAGCTGTTTTTT. Amino acids: CASRNTGTNTGELFF.

This clone was seen a single time. The chain uses TRBV2 and TRBJ2-7; 7 positions agree with TRBD2. Germline CDR1 SNHLY, CDR2 FYNNEI. With 5 bases clipped from V and 0 bases from J, the junction kept 4 bases outside the gene matches. CDR3 length: 14 amino acids. The CDR3 coding sequence is TGTGCCAGCAGTAGCGAGCGGGGCTCCTACGAGCAGTACTTC. Translated, it gives CASSSERGSYEQYF.

The chain has TRBV2 and TRBJ2-5; TRBD2 matches 7 bases. V lost 5 bases and J lost 4; bases outside the gene matches: 1. Looked up from germline, CDR1 is SNHLY and CDR2 is FYNNEI. There are 12 residues in the CDR3. CDR3 loop: CASSPGGETQYF. CDR3 DNA sequence: TGTGCCAGCAGTCCGGGGGGAGAGACCCAGTACTTC.